The next 28 T cell receptor beta chains were all read from a single sample in a study of blood T cell repertoires in COVID-19. Using immunoSEQ multiplex PCR, the repertoire was profiled, and TCRdb retains in-frame clones only, with some absent. Of tens of thousands of clones listed, approximately 80% are singletons. Sample: peripheral blood. These receptors were obtained from a woman aged 70-85 years with acute or convalescent COVID-19.

The sample holds a few counts of this clone. The chain combines TRBV10-3 with TRBJ2-1, with 8 bases identical to TRBD1. The length of the CDR3 is 16 residues. V lost 0 bases to trimming and J lost 9 bases; unmatched junction nucleotides: 10. Germline CDR1 ENHRY, CDR2 SYGVKD. In DNA, the CDR3 is TGTGCCATCAGTGAGTCAGGACAGGGCTTCTACGGTGAGCAGTTCTTC. It specifies CAISESGQGFYGEQFF.

The V gene is TRBV28, the J gene TRBJ1-5, with 12 nucleotides matching TRBD1. The CDR3 extends over 16 amino acids. The J segment lost 4 bases and the V segment lost 8 bases, leaving 9 bases of the junction unmatched. Germline V gives CDR1 MDHEN, CDR2 SYDVKM. The CDR3 region is CASRDRGRGWNQPQHF. DNA of the CDR3: TGTGCCAGCCGGGACAGGGGGCGCGGGTGGAATCAGCCCCAGCATTTT.

This chain joins TRBV11-2 and TRBJ1-2, with 7 nucleotides matching TRBD1. Germline CDR1 and CDR2: SGHAT and FQNNGV. Unmatched junction bases numbered 10, after V lost 4 bases and J lost 8 bases. This CDR3 has 14 residues. The CDR3 DNA is TGTGCCAGCAGCTCCGACAGGGCTTATGGCGGCTACACCTTC. Its translation: CASSSDRAYGGYTF.

The chain has TRBV27 and TRBJ2-5; perhaps TRBD2 as D (6 bases). This CDR3 spans 14 amino acids. The ends were cut back, 0 bases at V and 5 bases at J, with 10 bases in the middle. Germline CDR1 is MNHEY and CDR2 is SMNVEV (reference sequence). The DNA of the CDR3 is TGTGCCAGCAGTTTATCGCAAGGGAGGGAGACCCAGTACTTC. Protein product: CASSLSQGRETQYF.

The chain combines TRBV7-6 with TRBJ2-3; D gene unclear. The V and J ends lost 5 bases and 8 bases respectively, with 23 bases between them. This CDR3 spans 16 amino acids. CDR1 is SGHVS and CDR2 is FNYEAQ in the germline V gene. The chain's CDR3 is CASSRRSLGNPGTQYF. In DNA form, the CDR3 reads TGTGCCAGCAGCCGCAGAAGCCTAGGCAACCCCGGTACGCAGTATTTT.

The J gene is TRBJ2-7, the V gene TRBV7-6; D unresolved. This CDR3 contains 14 residues. The germline V gene has CDR1 SGHVS and CDR2 FNYEAQ. V was cut by 5 bases and J by 4 bases, with 15 bases left in between. The CDR3 bases are TGTGCCAGCAGCCCTAGAAGTGAGGCGTACGAGCAGTACTTC. Amino acid sequence: CASSPRSEAYEQYF.

The chain is built from TRBV3-1 (or the pseudogene TRBV3-2) and TRBJ1-6; TRBD1 matches 7 bases. Germline lookup yields CDR1 LGHDT and CDR2 YNNKEL (reference sequence). V lost 0 bases to trimming and J lost 8 bases; unmatched junction nucleotides: 4. The CDR3 length is 15 residues. Written as DNA, the CDR3 is TGTGCCAGCAGCCAAGAACGACAGGGAGATTCACCCCTCCACTTT. It yields the protein CASSQERQGDSPLHF.

This clone appeared a single time. The chain carries TRBV3-1 (or the pseudogene TRBV3-2) and TRBJ2-1; a possible D gene is TRBD1 (6 bases). CDR3 size: 12 residues. Trimming took 6 bases from V and 7 from J, leaving 10 bases between them. Germline CDR1 is LGHDT and CDR2 is YNNKEL (reference sequence). CDR3 loop: CASSQRGNEQFF. CDR3 coding DNA: TGTGCCAGCAGTCAGAGGGGGAATGAGCAGTTCTTC.

The rearrangement links TRBV12-3 or TRBV12-4 to TRBJ1-2; D is perhaps TRBD1 (6 bases). CDR3 size: 13 residues. The germline V and J ends were trimmed by 6 bases and 4 bases, with 12 bases remaining between them. The CDR3: CASSQGSGYGYTF. CDR3 nucleotides: TGTGCCAGCAGCCAGGGGTCGGGCTATGGCTACACCTTC.

This chain links TRBV5-1 with TRBJ2-1; D uncertain. V lost 0 bases and J 5 bases, leaving 6 bases between the germline ends. CDR1 SGHRS and CDR2 YFSETQ come from the germline V gene. CDR3 length equals 13 residues. In DNA form, the CDR3 reads TGCGCCAGCAGCTTGGGGCTGAACAATGAGCAGTTCTTC. Translation: CASSLGLNNEQFF.

V gene TRBV4-3 combines with J gene TRBJ1-2; 8 bases agree with TRBD1. Germline-derived CDR1 and CDR2 are LGHNA and YSLEER. Unmatched junction bases numbered 7, after V lost 4 bases and J lost 3 bases. The CDR3 runs to 15 residues. DNA for the CDR3: TGCGCCAGCAGCCCCAACAGGGGGAGGTACTATGGCTACACCTTC. It specifies CASSPNRGRYYGYTF.

The rearrangement links TRBV10-1 to TRBJ2-2, with 9 positions matching TRBD1. Germline V CDR1 and CDR2: WNHNN, SYGVQD (reference sequence). The CDR3 is 16 amino acids. V trimming: 3 bases; J trimming: 5 bases; junction bases outside the gene matches: 7. The CDR3 DNA follows: TGCGCCAGCAGTGATCCTGGACAGGGGACTACCGGGGAGCTGTTTTTT. Translated, it gives CASSDPGQGTTGELFF.

The chain has TRBV19 and TRBJ2-1, with D tentatively TRBD2 (5 bases). CDR3 size: 16 residues. CDR1 LNHDA and CDR2 SQIVND come from the germline V gene (reference sequence). V gave up 4 bases and J gave up 10 bases, with 23 bases separating them. CDR3 region: CASSSPAGLAPEEQFF. CDR3 sequence (DNA): TGTGCCAGTAGTAGCCCCGCCGGACTGGCCCCGGAGGAGCAGTTCTTC.

The chain carries TRBV29-1 and TRBJ2-7; TRBD1 agrees at 7 bases. This CDR3 is 15 amino acids long. The trim removed 4 bases at V and 0 bases at J, leaving 9 bases unmatched. Per germline, CDR1 SQVTM and CDR2 ANQGSEA. CDR3 loop: CSVAGTESNSYEQYF. The CDR3, as DNA: TGCAGCGTTGCCGGGACAGAAAGCAACTCCTACGAGCAGTACTTC.

The count of this clone is one. The V call is TRBV5-6, the J call TRBJ2-2; D gene unclear. CDR1 is SGHDT and CDR2 is YYEEEE in the germline V gene. This CDR3 region has 13 residues. Trimming cost V 1 base and J 3 bases, with 4 bases left between them. The CDR3 nucleotides are TGTGCCAGCAGCTTGCGGTACACCGGGGAGCTGTTTTTT. Its protein is CASSLRYTGELFF.

The rearrangement uses TRBV15 and TRBJ2-3; TRBD1 matches 8 bases. Germline CDR1 reads LNHNV; CDR2 reads YYDKDF (reference sequence). The CDR3 spans 15 residues. Unmatched junction bases numbered 2, after V lost 3 bases and J lost 0 bases. The chain's CDR3 is CATSSNRGSTDTQYF. The CDR3 DNA sequence: TGTGCCACCAGCAGTAACAGGGGGAGCACAGATACGCAGTATTTT.

The V call is TRBV27, the J call TRBJ2-7, with D maybe TRBD2 (6 bases). The length of the CDR3 is 16 residues. Looked up from germline, CDR1 is MNHEY and CDR2 is SMNVEV (reference sequence). Deletions cut 5 bases from V and 2 bases from J, with 19 bases between. The CDR3 DNA is TGTGCCAGCAGTGGTCGGACCGCTGGAGGGACCTACGAGCAGTACTTC. Its protein is CASSGRTAGGTYEQYF.

This chain uses TRBV19 with TRBJ2-3; 8 positions match TRBD1. Looked up from germline, CDR1 is LNHDA and CDR2 is SQIVND (reference sequence). V shed 5 bases, J shed 2 bases, and the junction held 6 bases outside the gene matches. The CDR3 covers 15 residues. The CDR3 loop reads CASSDRGGNTDTQYF. CDR3 nucleotide sequence: TGTGCCAGTAGTGACAGGGGTGGAAACACAGATACGCAGTATTTT.

This chain joins TRBV9 and TRBJ1-1; 7 nucleotides agree with TRBD1. J lost 3 bases, V lost 1 base, and 3 bases had no gene match. Germline assignment: CDR1 SGDLS and CDR2 YYNGEE. The CDR3 length is 14 residues. Here the CDR3 reads CASSVQGGDTEAFF. The CDR3 DNA reads TGTGCCAGCAGCGTACAGGGGGGTGACACTGAAGCTTTCTTT.

The genes are TRBV7-3 and TRBJ2-2; perhaps TRBD2 as D (5 bases). Germline V CDR1 and CDR2: SGHTA, FQGTGA. The CDR3 has 15 residues. V lost 2 bases, J lost 4 bases, and 11 bases lay in between. CDR3 sequence reads: CASSLSRDGTGELFF. The CDR3 region has the DNA TGTGCCAGCAGCTTATCCCGGGATGGCACCGGGGAGCTGTTTTTT.

This rearrangement joins TRBV4-1 to TRBJ1-1; unclear D gene. CDR3 length: 14 residues. Trimming took 0 bases from V and 4 from J, leaving 9 bases between them. The germline gives CDR1 MGHRA, CDR2 YSYEKL. CDR3 protein: CASSQEDLPTEAFF. In nucleotides, the CDR3 is TGCGCCAGCAGCCAAGAGGACTTGCCCACTGAAGCTTTCTTT.

The V and J genes are TRBV19 and TRBJ1-5, with 7 bases that match TRBD1. This CDR3 has 18 amino acids. The germline V gene encodes CDR1 LNHDA and CDR2 SQIVND (reference sequence). The V gene end was trimmed by 3 bases and the J gene end by 5 bases; junction bases not matched to a gene: 16. The CDR3 coding sequence is TGTGCCAGTAGTATTATATCGAACAGGGGCGTCTCGGATCAGCCCCAGCATTTT. It encodes CASSIISNRGVSDQPQHF. Full variable domain (rest looked up from reference TRBV19 and TRBJ1-5): DGGITQSPKYLFRKEGQNVTLSCEQNLNHDAMYWYRQDPGQGLRLIYYSQIVNDFQKGDIAEGYSVSREKKESFPLTVTSAQKNPTAFYLCASSIISNRGVSDQPQHFGDGTRLSIL.

The chain has TRBV28 and TRBJ2-7; 8 bases map to TRBD2. Trimming at V came to 3 bases and at J to 3 bases, leaving 7 bases not matched to a gene. Germline V lookup: CDR1 MDHEN, CDR2 SYDVKM. The CDR3 contains 15 residues. DNA for the CDR3: TGTGCCAGCAGTTTGCTTAGCGGGGCCCTCTACGAGCAGTACTTC. Its translation: CASSLLSGALYEQYF.

The rearrangement uses TRBV10-3 and TRBJ1-1; 9 bases match TRBD1. The CDR3 extends over 16 amino acids. Germline V gene data show CDR1 as ENHRY and CDR2 as SYGVKD. The V and J ends lost 3 bases and 5 bases, in that order; junction bases with no gene match: 10. The CDR3, as DNA: TGTGCCATCAGTGAAATTCCGGGACAGGGCGTGACTGAAGCTTTCTTT. Translation gives CAISEIPGQGVTEAFF.

This chain joins TRBV7-3 and TRBJ1-1; the D is unclear. V dropped 3 bases and J dropped 0 bases, with 5 bases sitting between them. This CDR3 has 13 amino acids. CDR1 SGHTA and CDR2 FQGTGA come from the germline V gene. The CDR3 spells CASSFGMNTEAFF. Written as DNA, the CDR3 is TGTGCCAGCAGCTTCGGTATGAACACTGAAGCTTTCTTT.

The chain is built from TRBV5-1 and TRBJ2-3; the match to TRBD2 covers 10 bases. This CDR3 contains 15 residues. V shed 3 bases, J shed 3 bases, and the junction held 4 bases outside the gene matches. Germline CDR1 is SGHRS and CDR2 is YFSETQ. DNA of the CDR3: TGCGCCAGCAGCTCCCTAGCGGGAGTTACAGATACGCAGTATTTT. Its translation is CASSSLAGVTDTQYF.

The chain employs TRBV6-5 and TRBJ2-7; TRBD1 aligns across 7 bases. Trimming removed 6 bases from V and 7 bases from J; junction bases left unmatched: 6. Germline V gene data show CDR1 as MNHEY and CDR2 as SVGAGI. CDR3 size: 12 residues. The CDR3 bases are TGTGCCAGCAGCCGCGACAGGGTTGAGCAGTACTTC. Translating it yields CASSRDRVEQYF.

J is TRBJ2-1 and V is TRBV5-4; 9 nucleotides agree with TRBD2. The ends lost 0 bases at V and 7 bases at J; junction bases unmatched: 2. Germline CDR1 is SGHNT and CDR2 is YYREEE (reference sequence). The CDR3 loop spans 14 amino acids. The CDR3 DNA follows: TGTGCCAGCAGCTTGGCTAGCGGGGAAAATGAGCAGTTCTTC. It specifies CASSLASGENEQFF.